This paragraph covers one TCR beta chain sequence. Its antigen is still unknown. Here immunoSEQ multiplex PCR was the method, and the copy in TCRdb shows in-frame clones only, minus some. The sample has 130,000 to 150,000 clones; approximately 94% are singletons. The source of the sample is a study of T cell responses to AZD1222 COVID-19 vaccine. General study results and limits: Spike was spanned by vaccine-associated CD4 TCRs, which were dominant at 160-218 and 743-854. Only five to seven AZD1222 recipients were seropositive at baseline.

Sample: peripheral blood, taken on day 0 of AZD1222 vaccination. The clonotype comes from an adult in good health.

The CDR3 is CASSPGLAGEQYF. The CDR3 DNA reads TGTGCCAGCTCACCCGGACTAGCCGGCGAGCAGTACTTC. V and J are TRBV18 and TRBJ2-7, with 8 bases aligning to TRBD2. Germline V gene sequence: CDR1 KGHSH, CDR2 LQKENI. The CDR3 consists of 13 residues. The junction had 4 bases not matched to a gene; V was cut back by 3 bases and J by 6 bases.